This TCR beta chain was recovered during a study of cytomegalovirus exposure and HLA in healthy donors. Turning to the study itself: Samples from HLA-typed donors yielded about 85 million unique TCRs in an early data release. Study-wide results and caveats: Reported findings show TCR beta sequences accurately forecast HLA-A and HLA-B alleles in most subjects. Differences between HLA loci emerged in a later analysis of TCR association rates, with DRB1 most and HLA-C fewest. V- and J-gene trimming of TCR beta was linked (in a later analysis) to a missense DCLRE1C variant.

On this clone itself: Antigen: not known.

CDR3 size: 13 residues. The junction had 6 bases not matched to a gene; V was cut back by 8 bases and J by 10 bases. CDR1 is LNHNV, CDR2 YYDKDF, per germline (reference sequence). The study ran its PCR with 60 Vbeta and 13 Jbeta primers. The table came from immunoSEQ multiplex PCR; TCRdb's copy has only in-frame clones and leaves some out. The sample includes around 100,000 clones, about 80% seen only once; the top ten take about 4%. The V call is TRBV15, the J call TRBJ1-6, with TRBD1 identical over 9 bases. The receptor comes from a middle-aged man in good health and CMV-seronegative. Sequenced input: PBMCs. CDR3 nucleotides: TGTGCCACCTCTCGGGGACAGGGCTCACCCCTCCACTTT. Its translation is CATSRGQGSPLHF.